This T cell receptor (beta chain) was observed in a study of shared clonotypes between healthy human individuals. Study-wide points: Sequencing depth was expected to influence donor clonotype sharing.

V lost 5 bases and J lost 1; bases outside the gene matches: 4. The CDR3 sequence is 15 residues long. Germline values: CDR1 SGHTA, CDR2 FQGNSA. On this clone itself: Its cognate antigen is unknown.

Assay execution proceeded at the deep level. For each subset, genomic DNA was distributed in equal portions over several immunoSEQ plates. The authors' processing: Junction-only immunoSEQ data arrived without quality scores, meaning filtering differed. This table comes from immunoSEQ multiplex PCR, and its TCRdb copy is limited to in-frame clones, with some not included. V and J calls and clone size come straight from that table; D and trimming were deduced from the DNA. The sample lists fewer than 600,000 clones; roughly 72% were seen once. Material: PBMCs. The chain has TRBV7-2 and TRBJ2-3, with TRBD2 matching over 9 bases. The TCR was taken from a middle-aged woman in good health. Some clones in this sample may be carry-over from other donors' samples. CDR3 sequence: CASSPRTSGTDTQYF. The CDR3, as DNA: TGTGCCAGCAGCCCAAGGACTAGCGGCACAGATACGCAGTATTTT.